This record concerns one T cell receptor (beta chain) sequence. Everyone who took part was roughly 18 to 89 years old, and they came from 20 to 25 US areas. The data were obtained in a study of blood T cell repertoires in COVID-19. Study summary: Samples of COVID-19 (acute and convalescent) were obtained from the United States, Italy and Spain. PBMCs, B-cell-depleted T cells, or T cells were the source of the cDNA or gDNA that made up the material.

Authors' processing steps: Nucleated cell number was recorded as an estimate derived from reference gene primer amplification. Libraries were prepared by immunoSEQ multiplex PCR; TCRdb keeps only in-frame clonotypes and omits some of them. The V and J calls and clone size come from that table; D and trimming were worked out from the DNA. Altogether roughly 200,000 clones are present, about 83% being singletons, with the ten largest covering 5.6%. Per germline, CDR1 MNHEY and CDR2 SVGAGI. This CDR3 is 15 amino acids long. V lost 8 bases and J lost 3, with 20 bases in between. Specimen: PBMCs or T cells enriched from blood (not recorded which). J is TRBJ2-7 and V is TRBV6-5; D gene ambiguous. The clonotype originates from a man aged 40-49 years with acute COVID-19. The CDR3 nucleotides read TGTGCCAGCCAATATCTAGTTCCTACTTTCTACGAGCAGTACTTC. Its protein is CASQYLVPTFYEQYF.